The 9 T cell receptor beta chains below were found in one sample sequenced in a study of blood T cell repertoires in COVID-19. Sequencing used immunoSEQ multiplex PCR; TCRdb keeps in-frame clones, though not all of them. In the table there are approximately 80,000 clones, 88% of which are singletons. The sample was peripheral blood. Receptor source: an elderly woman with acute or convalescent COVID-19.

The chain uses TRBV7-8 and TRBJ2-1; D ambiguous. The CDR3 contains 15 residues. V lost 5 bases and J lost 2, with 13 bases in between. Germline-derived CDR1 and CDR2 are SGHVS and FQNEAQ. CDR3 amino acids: CASSRGREPYNEQFF. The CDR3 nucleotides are TGTGCCAGCAGCCGAGGTAGAGAGCCCTACAATGAGCAGTTCTTC.

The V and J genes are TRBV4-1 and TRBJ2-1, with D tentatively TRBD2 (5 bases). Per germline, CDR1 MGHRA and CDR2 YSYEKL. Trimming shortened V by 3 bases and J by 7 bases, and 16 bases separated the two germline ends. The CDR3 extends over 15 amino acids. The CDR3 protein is CASSQRRDSVNEQFF. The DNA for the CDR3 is TGCGCCAGCAGCCAGAGGCGTGATAGCGTTAATGAGCAGTTCTTC.

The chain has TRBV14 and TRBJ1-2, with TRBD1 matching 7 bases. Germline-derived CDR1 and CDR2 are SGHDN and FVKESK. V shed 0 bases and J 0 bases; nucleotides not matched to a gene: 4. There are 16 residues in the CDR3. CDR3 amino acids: CASSQEPGTANYGYTF. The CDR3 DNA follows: TGTGCCAGCAGCCAAGAGCCCGGGACAGCTAACTATGGCTACACCTTC.

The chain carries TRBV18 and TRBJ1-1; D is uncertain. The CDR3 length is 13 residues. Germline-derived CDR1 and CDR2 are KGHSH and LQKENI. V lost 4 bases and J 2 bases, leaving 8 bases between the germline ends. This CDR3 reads CASSLSQNTEAFF. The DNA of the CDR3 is TGTGCCAGCTCACTTTCACAAAACACTGAAGCTTTCTTT.

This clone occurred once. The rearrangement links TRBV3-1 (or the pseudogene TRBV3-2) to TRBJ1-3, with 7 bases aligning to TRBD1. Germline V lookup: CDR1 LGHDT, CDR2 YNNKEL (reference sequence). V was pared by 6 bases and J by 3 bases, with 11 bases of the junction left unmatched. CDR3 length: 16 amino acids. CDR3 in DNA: TGTGCCAGCAGAGCCTCGGTAGGGGGCAGTGGAAACACCATATATTTT. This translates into CASRASVGGSGNTIYF.

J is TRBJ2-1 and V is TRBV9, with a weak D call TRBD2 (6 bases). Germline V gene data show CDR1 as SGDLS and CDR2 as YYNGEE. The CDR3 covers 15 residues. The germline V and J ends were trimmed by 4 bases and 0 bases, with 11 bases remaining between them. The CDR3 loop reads CASSFGTGSYNEQFF. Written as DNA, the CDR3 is TGTGCCAGCAGCTTCGGGACTGGCTCCTACAATGAGCAGTTCTTC.

The CDR3 DNA is TGTGCCTGCTTAATGGGGGGAGAGCAGTTCTTC. Protein product: CACLMGGEQFF. The gene calls are TRBV30 and TRBJ2-1, with D perhaps TRBD2 (6 bases). Trimming removed 6 bases from V and 10 bases from J, with 13 bases in between. CDR3 length equals 11 residues. CDR1 is GTSNPN, CDR2 SVGIG, per germline (reference sequence).

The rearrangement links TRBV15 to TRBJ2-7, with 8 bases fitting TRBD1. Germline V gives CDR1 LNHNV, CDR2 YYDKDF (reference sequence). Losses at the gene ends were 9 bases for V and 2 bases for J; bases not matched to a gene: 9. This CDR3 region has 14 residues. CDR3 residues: CATDDRGTTYEQYF. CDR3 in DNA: TGTGCCACGGACGACAGGGGTACCACCTACGAGCAGTACTTC.

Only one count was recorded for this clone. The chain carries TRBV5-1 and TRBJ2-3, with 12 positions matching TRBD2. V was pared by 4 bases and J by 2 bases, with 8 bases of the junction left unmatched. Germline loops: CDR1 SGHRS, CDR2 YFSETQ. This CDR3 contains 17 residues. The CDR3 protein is CASSPERLAGATDTQYF. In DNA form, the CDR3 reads TGCGCCAGCAGCCCCGAGAGACTAGCGGGGGCCACAGATACGCAGTATTTT.